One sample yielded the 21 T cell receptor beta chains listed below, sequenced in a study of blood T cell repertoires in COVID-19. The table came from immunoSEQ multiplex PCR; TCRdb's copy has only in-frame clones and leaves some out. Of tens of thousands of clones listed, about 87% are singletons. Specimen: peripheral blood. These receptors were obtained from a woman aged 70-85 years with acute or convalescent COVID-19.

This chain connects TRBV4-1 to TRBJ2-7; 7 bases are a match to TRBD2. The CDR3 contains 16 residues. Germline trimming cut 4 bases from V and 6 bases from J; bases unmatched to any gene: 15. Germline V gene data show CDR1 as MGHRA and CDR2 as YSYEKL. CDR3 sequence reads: CASSLGRGERFGEQYF. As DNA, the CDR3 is TGCGCCAGCAGCCTGGGGAGGGGAGAAAGGTTCGGCGAGCAGTACTTC.

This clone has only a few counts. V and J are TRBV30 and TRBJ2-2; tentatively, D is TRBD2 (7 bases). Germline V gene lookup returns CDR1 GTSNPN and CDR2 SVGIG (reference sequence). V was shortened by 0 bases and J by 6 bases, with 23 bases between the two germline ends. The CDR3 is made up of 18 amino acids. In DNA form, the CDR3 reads TGTGCCTGGAGTGTACAGGGACTACTGAAGAGGAATGCCGGGGAGCTGTTTTTT. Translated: CAWSVQGLLKRNAGELFF. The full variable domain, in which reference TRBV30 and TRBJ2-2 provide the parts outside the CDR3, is SQTIHQWPATLVQPVGSPLSLECTVEGTSNPNLYWYRQAAGRGLQLLFYSVGIGQISSEVPQNLSASRPQDRQFILSSKKLLLSDSGFYLCAWSVQGLLKRNAGELFFGEGSRLTVL.

CDR3 amino acids: CASSASGRDRGGLETQYF. CDR3 bases: TGTGCCAGTAGCGCCTCGGGCCGGGACAGGGGAGGGTTGGAGACCCAGTACTTC. The rearrangement links TRBV19 to TRBJ2-5, with 10 bases fitting TRBD1. There are 18 residues in the CDR3. J was trimmed by 5 bases and V by 6 bases; bases with no gene match: 18. Germline V CDR1 and CDR2: LNHDA, SQIVND (reference sequence). Using reference TRBV19 and TRBJ2-5 for the parts outside the CDR3, the full variable domain is DGGITQSPKYLFRKEGQNVTLSCEQNLNHDAMYWYRQDPGQGLRLIYYSQIVNDFQKGDIAEGYSVSREKKESFPLTVTSAQKNPTAFYLCASSASGRDRGGLETQYFGPGTRLLVL.

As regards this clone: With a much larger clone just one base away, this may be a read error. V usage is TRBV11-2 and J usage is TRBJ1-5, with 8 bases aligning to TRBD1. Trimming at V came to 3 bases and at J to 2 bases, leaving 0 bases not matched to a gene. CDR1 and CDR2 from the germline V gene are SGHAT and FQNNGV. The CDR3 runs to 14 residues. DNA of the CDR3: TGTGCCAGCAGCTTGGGACAGGGCAATCAGCCCCAGCATTTT. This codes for CASSLGQGNQPQHF. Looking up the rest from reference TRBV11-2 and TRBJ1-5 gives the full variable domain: EAGVAQSPRYKIIEKRQSVAFWCNPISGHATLYWYQQILGQGPKLLIQFQNNGVVDDSQLPKDRFSAERLKGVDSTLKIQPAKLEDSAVYLCASSLGQGNQPQHFGDGTRLSIL.

The CDR3 DNA reads TGTGCCAGCAGCTTTGGTACAGGGGACTACGAGCAGTACTTC. Translation gives CASSFGTGDYEQYF. The chain couples TRBV13 to TRBJ2-7; 7 nucleotides agree with TRBD1. The germline V gene has CDR1 PRHDT and CDR2 FYEKMQ (reference sequence). J gave up 3 bases and V 3 bases, and 5 bases lay outside the gene matches. The CDR3 has 14 amino acids.

CDR3 protein: CASWSPMRSYEQYF. In DNA, the CDR3 is TGTGCCTCCTGGAGTCCTATGCGATCCTACGAGCAGTACTTC. This chain connects TRBV28 to TRBJ2-7; no clear D gene. CDR1 MDHEN and CDR2 SYDVKM come from the germline V gene. The ends were cut back, 11 bases at V and 1 base at J, with 18 bases in the middle. The CDR3 is made up of 14 amino acids.

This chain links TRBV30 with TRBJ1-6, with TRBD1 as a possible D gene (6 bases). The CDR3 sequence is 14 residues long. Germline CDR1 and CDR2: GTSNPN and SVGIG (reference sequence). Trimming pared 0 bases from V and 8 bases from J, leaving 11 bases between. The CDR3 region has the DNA TGTGCCTGGAGTGTACGGGACAAGGATTCACCCCTCCACTTT. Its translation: CAWSVRDKDSPLHF.

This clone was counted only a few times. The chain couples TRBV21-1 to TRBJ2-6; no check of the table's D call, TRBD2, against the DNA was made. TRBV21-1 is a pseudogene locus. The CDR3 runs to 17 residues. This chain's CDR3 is CASSQEGSPSGANVLTF. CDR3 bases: TGTGCCAGCAGCCAGGAGGGGAGCCCGTCTGGGGCCAACGTCCTGACTTTC.

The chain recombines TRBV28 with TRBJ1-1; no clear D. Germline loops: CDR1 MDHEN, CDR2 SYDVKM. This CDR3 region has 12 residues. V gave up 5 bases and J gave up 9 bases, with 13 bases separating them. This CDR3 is CASSLPTQKAFF. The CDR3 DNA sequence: TGTGCCAGCAGTCTTCCTACACAGAAAGCTTTCTTT.

The CDR3 spells CASSFPDRQNTEAFF. CDR3 nucleotide sequence: TGTGCCAGCAGTTTCCCCGACAGACAGAACACTGAAGCTTTCTTT. The J gene is TRBJ1-1, the V gene TRBV28, with D perhaps TRBD1 (5 bases). V gave up 3 bases and J gave up 1 base, with 12 bases separating them. The CDR3 runs 15 residues. Germline assignment: CDR1 MDHEN and CDR2 SYDVKM.

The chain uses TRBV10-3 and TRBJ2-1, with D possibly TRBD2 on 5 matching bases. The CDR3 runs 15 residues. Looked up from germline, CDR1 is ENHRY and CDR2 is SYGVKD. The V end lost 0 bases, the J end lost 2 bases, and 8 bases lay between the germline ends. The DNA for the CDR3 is TGTGCCATCAGTGAGTCCGGGGAAACCTACAATGAGCAGTTCTTC. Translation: CAISESGETYNEQFF.

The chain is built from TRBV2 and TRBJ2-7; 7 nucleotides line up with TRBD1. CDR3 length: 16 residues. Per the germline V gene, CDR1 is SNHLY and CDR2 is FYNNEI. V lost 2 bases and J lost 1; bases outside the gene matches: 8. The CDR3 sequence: CASSEKGAGKSYEQYF. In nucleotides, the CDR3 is TGTGCCAGCAGTGAAAAGGGGGCGGGTAAATCCTACGAGCAGTACTTC.

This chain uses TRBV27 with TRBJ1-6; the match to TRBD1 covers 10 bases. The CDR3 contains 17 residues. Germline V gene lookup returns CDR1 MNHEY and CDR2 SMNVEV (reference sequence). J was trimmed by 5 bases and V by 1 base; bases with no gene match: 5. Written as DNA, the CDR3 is TGTGCCAGCAGTTTATATGGGACAGGGGTAGATAATTCACCCCTCCACTTT. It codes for CASSLYGTGVDNSPLHF.

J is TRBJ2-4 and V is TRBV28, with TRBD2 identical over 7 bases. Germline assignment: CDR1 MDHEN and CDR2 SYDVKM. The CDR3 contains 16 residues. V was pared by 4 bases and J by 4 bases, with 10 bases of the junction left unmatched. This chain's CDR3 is CASSSSLAEVKNIQYF. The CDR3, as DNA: TGTGCCAGCAGTTCATCCCTAGCGGAGGTAAAAAACATTCAGTACTTC.

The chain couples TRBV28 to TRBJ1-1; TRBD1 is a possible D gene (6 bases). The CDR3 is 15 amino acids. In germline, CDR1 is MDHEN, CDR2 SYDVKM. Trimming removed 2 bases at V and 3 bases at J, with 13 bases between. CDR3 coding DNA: TGTGCCAGCAGTTTAGCCCGGGAGGGGGACACTGAAGCTTTCTTT. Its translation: CASSLAREGDTEAFF.

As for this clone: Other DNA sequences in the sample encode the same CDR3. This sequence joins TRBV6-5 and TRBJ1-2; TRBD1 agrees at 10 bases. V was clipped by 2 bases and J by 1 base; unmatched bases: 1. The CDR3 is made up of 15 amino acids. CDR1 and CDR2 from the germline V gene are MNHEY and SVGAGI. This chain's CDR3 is CASSYRDRGNYGYTF. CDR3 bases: TGTGCCAGCAGTTACCGGGACAGGGGTAACTATGGCTACACCTTC.

The CDR3 DNA follows: TGTGCCAGCAGCCCTCCGGGGGGGCGAAGTGAGCAGTTCTTC. This codes for CASSPPGGRSEQFF. The chain carries TRBV5-4 and TRBJ2-1; 8 positions match TRBD2. This CDR3 region has 14 residues. Germline V gives CDR1 SGHNT, CDR2 YYREEE (reference sequence). With 4 bases clipped from V and 9 bases from J, the junction kept 9 bases outside the gene matches.

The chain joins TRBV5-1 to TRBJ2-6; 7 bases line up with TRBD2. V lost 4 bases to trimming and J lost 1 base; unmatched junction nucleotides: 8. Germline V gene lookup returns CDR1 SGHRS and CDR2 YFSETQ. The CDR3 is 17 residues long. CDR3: CASSPGRTGSGANVLTF. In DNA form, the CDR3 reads TGCGCCAGCAGCCCCGGGAGGACCGGTTCTGGGGCCAACGTCCTGACTTTC.

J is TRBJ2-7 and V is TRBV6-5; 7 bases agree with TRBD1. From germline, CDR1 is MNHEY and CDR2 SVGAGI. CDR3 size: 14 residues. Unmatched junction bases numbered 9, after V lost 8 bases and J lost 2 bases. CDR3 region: CASRDRTGTYEQYF. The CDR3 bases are TGTGCCAGCCGAGACCGGACAGGAACCTACGAGCAGTACTTC.

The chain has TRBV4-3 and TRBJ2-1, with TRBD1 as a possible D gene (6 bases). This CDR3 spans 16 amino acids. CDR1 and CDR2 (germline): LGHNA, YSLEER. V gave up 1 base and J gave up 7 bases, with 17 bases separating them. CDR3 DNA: TGCGCCAGCAGCCAAGGACAGGATCCTTTTTTGAATGAGCAGTTCTTC. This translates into CASSQGQDPFLNEQFF.

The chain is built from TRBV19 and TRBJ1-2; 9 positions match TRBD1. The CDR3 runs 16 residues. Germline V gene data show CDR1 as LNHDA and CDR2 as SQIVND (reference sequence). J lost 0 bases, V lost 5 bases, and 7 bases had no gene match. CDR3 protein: CASSGTGKVANYGYTF. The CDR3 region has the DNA TGTGCCAGTAGTGGGACAGGGAAAGTCGCTAACTATGGCTACACCTTC.